This is a list of T cell receptor beta chains from one sample in a study of shared clonotypes between healthy human individuals. Libraries were prepared by immunoSEQ multiplex PCR; TCRdb keeps only in-frame clonotypes and omits some of them. The repertoire includes roughly 530,000 clones, 90% to 96% of them detected once, and about 0.057% sits in the top ten. Sequencing input: naive CD4+ T cells sorted from blood. The source of these receptors is a woman younger than 45 in good health. CDR3s include the opening cysteine and the closing phenylalanine or tryptophan. The D gene is left open where the match is weak.

CDR3 DNA	CDR3 protein	J gene	D gene	V gene	CDR3 length
TGTGCCAGCAGCAAAAGGGAGGGTCGGCGGGACCTCTACGAGCAGTACTTC	CASSKREGRRDLYEQYF	TRBJ2-7	.	TRBV21-1	17
TGTGCCAGCAGTCATGGACAGGGGGCCTTCGATACGCAGTATTTT	CASSHGQGAFDTQYF	TRBJ2-3	TRBD1	TRBV11-2	15
TGTGCCAGCAGAGCCCCCGCGACAGGGAGCGGCTACACCTTC	CASRAPATGSGYTF	TRBJ1-2	TRBD1	TRBV28	14
TGCAGCGTTGACAAGAACTATGGCTACACCTTC	CSVDKNYGYTF	TRBJ1-2	.	TRBV29-1	11
TGCGCCAGCAGCTTGGCAGGGACGGGCAACATTCAGTACTTC	CASSLAGTGNIQYF	TRBJ2-4	.	TRBV5-1	14
TGTGCCAGCAGTACATCGTCTAGCGGTAAACCCTACGAGCAGTACTTC	CASSTSSSGKPYEQYF	TRBJ2-7	TRBD2	TRBV28	16
TGTGCCAGCAGCTTAGCGAAATATGAGCAGTTCTTC	CASSLAKYEQFF	TRBJ2-1	.	TRBV7-2	12
TGTGCCAGCAGTTTTGGAGCCTACGAGCAGTACTTC	CASSFGAYEQYF	TRBJ2-7	.	TRBV28	12
TGCGCCAGCAGCTTGGGTCGGGGGGCAACTAATGAAAAACTGTTTTTT	CASSLGRGATNEKLFF	TRBJ1-4	.	TRBV5-1	16
TGTGCCAGCAGGGACGGACTAGCGGAAAATGAGCAGTTCTTC	CASRDGLAENEQFF	TRBJ2-1	TRBD2	TRBV2	14
TGTGCCAGCAGCTTCAGCGGGTTCGGGTACGAGCAGTACTTC	CASSFSGFGYEQYF	TRBJ2-7	.	TRBV5-4	14
TGTGCCAGCAGCTTAGACTGGATAAATCAGCCCCAGCATTTT	CASSLDWINQPQHF	TRBJ1-5	.	TRBV7-8	14
TGCAGCGTTGCAGCGTGGACTAGCGGGAGTTTTTCCTACGAGCAGTACTTC	CSVAAWTSGSFSYEQYF	TRBJ2-7	TRBD2	TRBV29-1	17
TGTGCCAGCAGCGAGGGAACTACCTTCACAGATACGCAGTATTTT	CASSEGTTFTDTQYF	TRBJ2-3	.	TRBV7-9	15
TGTGCCAGTATGGGACTAGCGGGAGGGATCACAGATACGCAGTATTTT	CASMGLAGGITDTQYF	TRBJ2-3	TRBD2	TRBV19	16
TGCGCCAGCAGCCAAGATCTAGTCCCCTATGGCTACACCTTC	CASSQDLVPYGYTF	TRBJ1-2	.	TRBV4-1	14
TGTGCCAGTAGTCCCAGACAGGTTAACTATGGCTACACCTTC	CASSPRQVNYGYTF	TRBJ1-2	.	TRBV19	14